The clone carrying this T cell receptor (beta chain) has just a few counts. Its specificity is not known. Study-wide findings and caveats: Tumor memory CD4+ T cell TCR gene usage was found to cluster with blood and lymph node memory CD4+ cells and with lymph node naive CD4+ cells. Tumor-infiltrating Treg TCR alpha and beta sequences overlapped most with tumor naive CD4+ T cells, then blood naive.

TCRdb recomputed calls from the 5' RACE reads with MiXCR, one row per CDR3 protein. The table lists 55,000 to 80,000 distinct CDR3 sequences, 22% of them singletons. CDR3 size: 16 residues. The germline V gene encodes CDR1 DFQATT and CDR2 SNEGSKA (reference sequence). V dropped 3 bases and J dropped 0 bases, with 15 bases sitting between them. The TCR originated in a female donor with breast cancer. The gene calls are TRBV20-1 and TRBJ1-3; D is unresolved. Sequenced sample: memory CD4+ T cells sorted from a lymph node. Subset specified: memory CD4+ T cells, CD4+CD45RO+CD25-. The CDR3 sequence: CSASIGNGISGNTIYF. CDR3 nucleotides: TGCAGTGCTAGTATTGGTAACGGCATCTCTGGAAACACCATATATTTT.